The 14 T cell receptor beta chains presented below share a single source sample, sequenced in a study of T cell changes during pregnancy in multiple sclerosis. Sequencing used immunoSEQ multiplex PCR; TCRdb keeps in-frame clones, though not all of them. This sample has about 40,000 clones, with approximately 90% found just once. The sample consisted of CD4+ T cells from peripheral blood mononuclear cells, taken in the first trimester of pregnancy. The receptors derive from a female donor with multiple sclerosis, enrolled in a pregnancy study.

V gene TRBV7-2 combines with J gene TRBJ2-1; no reliable D call. Per the germline V gene, CDR1 is SGHTA and CDR2 is FQGNSA. The CDR3 contains 13 residues. V lost 0 bases, J lost 10 bases, and 10 bases lay in between. The CDR3: CASSLALSSEQFF. DNA for the CDR3: TGTGCCAGCAGCTTAGCCCTTAGTTCCGAGCAGTTCTTC.

By sample share, this clone is medium-sized. The V call is TRBV2, the J call TRBJ1-5, with D possibly TRBD1 on 5 matching bases. The CDR3 is 14 amino acids. In germline, CDR1 is SNHLY, CDR2 FYNNEI. V shed 5 bases and J shed 3 bases, with 11 bases lying between them. The CDR3 loop is CASSSGGNNQPQHF. Here the CDR3 DNA reads TGTGCCAGCAGTTCCGGGGGGAACAATCAGCCCCAGCATTTT. The complete variable domain, with remaining parts taken from reference TRBV2 and TRBJ1-5, reads EPEVTQTPSHQVTQMGQEVILRCVPISNHLYFYWYRQILGQKVEFLVSFYNNEISEKSEIFDDQFSVERPDGSNFTLKIRSTKLEDSAMYFCASSSGGNNQPQHFGDGTRLSIL.

The rearrangement links TRBV7-9 to TRBJ1-1; the D gene is possibly TRBD1 (5 bases). CDR3 length: 14 amino acids. Germline V gene data show CDR1 as SEHNR and CDR2 as FQNEAQ (reference sequence). Trimming stripped 5 bases from V and 4 bases from J, with 14 bases between. Written as DNA, the CDR3 is TGTGCCAGCAGCCAGGGCCCCATGGGCACTGAAGCTTTCTTT. This sequence encodes CASSQGPMGTEAFF.

The chain links TRBV30 to TRBJ1-1, with D maybe TRBD1 (5 bases). The CDR3 sequence is 14 residues long. Trimming removed 4 bases at V and 3 bases at J, with 15 bases between. In germline, CDR1 is GTSNPN, CDR2 SVGIG (reference sequence). This chain's CDR3 is CAWTIGGMHTEAFF. The CDR3 region has the DNA TGTGCCTGGACTATTGGGGGGATGCACACTGAAGCTTTCTTT.

This clone occurred once. The chain has TRBV6-1 and TRBJ2-7; D not certain. The CDR3 is made up of 10 amino acids. Trimming cost V 10 bases and J 5 bases, with 9 bases left between them. CDR1 and CDR2 (germline): MNHNS, SASEGT. In DNA form, the CDR3 reads TGTGCCACCCGAGGCGACGAGCAGTACTTC. This sequence encodes CATRGDEQYF.

This sequence joins TRBV7-2 and TRBJ1-2, with a possible D match to TRBD1 (6 bases). V was cut by 3 bases and J by 0 bases, with 8 bases left in between. The CDR3 is 14 residues long. CDR1 and CDR2 from the germline V gene are SGHTA and FQGNSA. The CDR3 is CASSFTGSNYGYTF. CDR3 DNA: TGTGCCAGCAGCTTTACAGGGTCTAACTATGGCTACACCTTC.

CDR3 loop: CASSASGYEQFF. Here the CDR3 DNA reads TGTGCCAGCAGTGCTAGCGGTTATGAGCAGTTCTTC. The rearrangement links TRBV6-5 to TRBJ2-1; 7 positions agree with TRBD2. The junction had 3 bases not matched to a gene; V was cut back by 5 bases and J by 8 bases. The CDR3 runs to 12 residues. CDR1 is MNHEY and CDR2 is SVGAGI in the germline V gene.

The chain recombines TRBV14 with TRBJ1-1; unclear D gene. V shed 0 bases and J shed 4 bases, with 12 bases lying between them. Germline V gene lookup returns CDR1 SGHDN and CDR2 FVKESK. CDR3 length: 15 residues. CDR3 amino acids: CASSQDHLGGTEAFF. CDR3 DNA: TGTGCCAGCAGCCAAGATCACCTCGGAGGCACTGAAGCTTTCTTT.

This sequence joins TRBV25-1 and TRBJ1-1, with 9 bases aligning to TRBD1. CDR1 MGHDK and CDR2 SYGVNS come from the germline V gene. V shed 6 bases and J 5 bases; nucleotides not matched to a gene: 10. This CDR3 has 15 amino acids. CDR3 region: CASRLNRGQGTEAFF. The CDR3 region has the DNA TGTGCCAGCAGGCTAAACAGGGGGCAGGGTACTGAAGCTTTCTTT.

The V and J genes are TRBV5-1 and TRBJ2-1; D is perhaps TRBD1 (6 bases). V dropped 6 bases and J dropped 5 bases, with 15 bases sitting between them. This CDR3 has 14 residues. In germline, CDR1 is SGHRS, CDR2 YFSETQ. CDR3: CASKKQGGNNEQFF. The CDR3 nucleotides are TGCGCCAGCAAGAAACAGGGTGGAAACAATGAGCAGTTCTTC.

The chain uses TRBV10-3 and TRBJ1-1; the D gene is possibly TRBD1 (5 bases). The V end was cut by 10 bases, the J end by 3 bases, with 12 bases between. Per germline, CDR1 ENHRY and CDR2 SYGVKD. There are 12 residues in the CDR3. The CDR3 DNA reads as TGTGCCACCCAGGCGGGGGACACTGAAGCTTTCTTT. This sequence encodes CATQAGDTEAFF.

This chain connects TRBV29-1 to TRBJ1-1; 12 nucleotides agree with TRBD1. The germline V gene encodes CDR1 SQVTM and CDR2 ANQGSEA. The CDR3 is 17 amino acids. Trimming took 5 bases from V and 4 from J; bases not matched to a gene: 14. The CDR3 region has the DNA TGCAGCGTTATAGGTGGGACAGGGGGCGCCGGTGTCACTGAAGCTTTCTTT. As protein: CSVIGGTGGAGVTEAFF.

The rearrangement links TRBV4-1 to TRBJ2-5; 8 positions match TRBD2. The V gene's germline CDR1 is MGHRA and CDR2 YSYEKL. This CDR3 comprises 15 residues. The J segment lost 1 base and the V segment lost 6 bases, leaving 7 bases of the junction unmatched. CDR3 sequence (DNA): TGCGCCAGCAGGGGACTAGGGGGTGCCCAAGAGACCCAGTACTTC. It codes for CASRGLGGAQETQYF.

This sequence joins TRBV5-1 and TRBJ2-7; TRBD1 matches 8 bases. Germline values: CDR1 SGHRS, CDR2 YFSETQ. V lost 4 bases, J lost 2 bases, and 5 bases stayed unmatched. CDR3 size: 14 residues. CDR3 residues: CASSLDRDAYEQYF. As DNA, the CDR3 is TGCGCCAGCAGCCTGGACAGGGACGCCTACGAGCAGTACTTC.